The present TCR beta chain was sequenced within a study of T cells in Graves' hyperthyroidism and ophthalmopathy. Amplified regions were TCR beta CDR3 sequences from RNA transcripts. HTBI primers were employed in a first-round RT-PCR of the TCR CDR3. TCRdb recomputed calls from the multiplex PCR reads with MiXCR, one row per CDR3 protein. Of about 590,000 distinct CDR3 sequences listed, around a sixth were seen once; the top ten hold around 7.5%. Study-wide results and caveats: Most thyroid-expanded clonotypes above 0.001 were also found in blood. Model output signaled ophthalmopathy a median about 6.3 months ahead of onset.

Thyroid ultrasound and orbital computed tomography, with clinical symptoms and serum thyroxine and TRAb, informed diagnoses. The authors obtained PBMCs from 9 to 10 ml of fresh peripheral blood. Germline V gene data show CDR1 as GTSNPN and CDR2 as SVGIG (reference sequence). Trimming removed 0 bases at V and 7 bases at J, with 9 bases between. This CDR3 is 13 amino acids long. In its sample, this clonotype was seen many times. Its specificity is not known. The receptor was derived from a woman under 40 with Graves' hyperthyroidism. Sequenced input: blood. This chain links TRBV30 with TRBJ2-2; D is uncertain. The CDR3 nucleotides are TGTGCCTGGAGTGTAAGGAATATCGGGGAGCTGTTTTTT. Protein: CAWSVRNIGELFF. Full variable domain (missing parts from reference TRBV30 and TRBJ2-2): SQTIHQWPATLVQPVGSPLSLECTVEGTSNPNLYWYRQAAGRGLQLLFYSVGIGQISSEVPQNLSASRPQDRQFILSSKKLLLSDSGFYLCAWSVRNIGELFFGEGSRLTVL.